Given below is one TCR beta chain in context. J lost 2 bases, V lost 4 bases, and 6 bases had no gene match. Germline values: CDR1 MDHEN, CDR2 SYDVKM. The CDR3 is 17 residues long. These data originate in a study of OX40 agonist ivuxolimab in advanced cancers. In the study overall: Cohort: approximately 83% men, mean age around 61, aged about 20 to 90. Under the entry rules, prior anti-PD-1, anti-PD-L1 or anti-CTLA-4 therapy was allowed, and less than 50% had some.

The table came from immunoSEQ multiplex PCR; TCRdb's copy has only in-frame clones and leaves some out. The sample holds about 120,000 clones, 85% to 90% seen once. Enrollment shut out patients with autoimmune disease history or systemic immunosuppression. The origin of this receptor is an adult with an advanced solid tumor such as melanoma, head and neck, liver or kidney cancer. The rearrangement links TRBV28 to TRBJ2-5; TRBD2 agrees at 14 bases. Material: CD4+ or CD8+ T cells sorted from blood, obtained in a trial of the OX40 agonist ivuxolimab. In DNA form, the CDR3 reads TGTGCCAGCAGTTCCCCCGGACTAGCGGGGGGTCAAGAGACCCAGTACTTC. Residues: CASSSPGLAGGQETQYF.